This section outlines one T cell receptor (beta chain) sequence together with its context. The authors used template switching to add a universal primer site and gave cDNA unique molecular identifiers. One entry per CDR3 protein results from TCRdb running MiXCR on the 5' RACE reads. In the table there are 450,000 or so distinct CDR3 sequences, less than 25% of which are singletons. This sample was included in a study of identical twins. The CDR3 length is 15 residues. Germline loops: CDR1 KGHSH, CDR2 LQKENI. Trimming took 0 bases from V and 6 from J; bases not matched to a gene: 4. The same specimen was also included in a second study, on T cells expressing NK-cell markers. According to that study: Of eight sequenced donors, seven were HCMV-seropositive and one HCMV-seronegative. In a group of five to seven donors, dominant NKG2C+ clonotypes represented about 1.0-7.5% of CD8+ T cells. It was still unclear whether expanded NKG2C+ T cell clones were HCMV specific.

The sequence came from a young woman in good health. J is TRBJ2-7 and V is TRBV18; 11 bases are a match to TRBD1. Sequencing was performed on CD4+ T cells sorted from blood. CDR3 nucleotides: TGTGCCAGCTCACCACCCGGGACAGGGGGATTCGAGCAGTACTTC. As protein: CASSPPGTGGFEQYF.